These T cell receptor beta chains were read from a single sample in a study of shared clonotypes between healthy human individuals. Generated by immunoSEQ multiplex PCR, the TCRdb table keeps only in-frame clones and is missing some. This sample has approximately 740,000 clones; around two thirds occur once, and the top ten carry approximately 1.6%. The sequenced sample consisted of memory CD4+ T cells sorted from blood. The receptors here all came from a woman aged 25 to 45 in good health. CDR3s include the opening cysteine and the closing phenylalanine or tryptophan. A D gene is named only where the DNA matches it firmly. Clone size is not always given. Where it is, it says once, few, many or a class for expanded clones.

abundance: once; j_gene: TRBJ2-7; d_gene: TRBD2; v_gene: TRBV27; CDR3nt: TGTGCCAGCAGTTTAGGTGTAGCGGGAGTTGGCGAGCAGTACTTC; CDR3aa: CASSLGVAGVGEQYF
abundance: few; j_gene: TRBJ1-1; d_gene: .; v_gene: TRBV7-9; CDR3nt: TGTGCCAGCAGCCTCGTCGTCACTGAAGCTTTCTTT; CDR3aa: CASSLVVTEAFF
abundance: .; j_gene: TRBJ2-1; d_gene: .; v_gene: TRBV9; CDR3nt: TGTGCCAGCAGCGTAGAAGCGTTCTACAATGAGCAGTTCTTC; CDR3aa: CASSVEAFYNEQFF
abundance: .; j_gene: TRBJ1-4; d_gene: .; v_gene: TRBV5-6; CDR3nt: TGTGCCAGCCGCCATAGACGGGGGCGTAATGAAAAACTGTTTTTT; CDR3aa: CASRHRRGRNEKLFF
abundance: .; j_gene: TRBJ1-4; d_gene: .; v_gene: TRBV2; CDR3nt: TGTGCCAGCAGTGAACGGGAAGATGAAAAACTGTTTTTT; CDR3aa: CASSEREDEKLFF
abundance: .; j_gene: TRBJ2-7; d_gene: .; v_gene: TRBV5-1; CDR3nt: TGCGCCAGCAGCTTGGGTCCGGACAGTTACGAGCAGTACTTC; CDR3aa: CASSLGPDSYEQYF
abundance: .; j_gene: TRBJ2-5; d_gene: TRBD2; v_gene: TRBV5-1; CDR3nt: TGCGCCAGCAACCGAGCGGGGCCCCAAGAGACCCAGTACTTC; CDR3aa: CASNRAGPQETQYF
abundance: once; j_gene: TRBJ1-5; d_gene: .; v_gene: TRBV12-2; CDR3nt: TGTGCAAGTCGCCCAAGGAGCGGAGTGCGCCAGCCCCAGCATTTT; CDR3aa: CASRPRSGVRQPQHF
abundance: .; j_gene: TRBJ2-6; d_gene: .; v_gene: TRBV2; CDR3nt: TGTGCCAGCAGTAAGCGTGTGGCTGGGGGCGGAATGCGTGGGGCCAACGTCCTGACTTTC; CDR3aa: CASSKRVAGGGMRGANVLTF
abundance: .; j_gene: TRBJ2-7; d_gene: .; v_gene: TRBV11-2; CDR3nt: TGTGCCAGCAATATCGGGAAGGGCGAGCAGTACTTC; CDR3aa: CASNIGKGEQYF
abundance: .; j_gene: TRBJ2-1; d_gene: .; v_gene: TRBV7-7; CDR3nt: TGTGCCAGCAGCTTAGGGGTCGACGGAAATGAGCAGTTCTTC; CDR3aa: CASSLGVDGNEQFF
abundance: .; j_gene: TRBJ1-6; d_gene: .; v_gene: TRBV16; CDR3nt: TGTGCCAGCAGTCAGGGACAAGGATATAATTCACCCCTCCACTTT; CDR3aa: CASSQGQGYNSPLHF
abundance: .; j_gene: TRBJ2-7; d_gene: TRBD2; v_gene: TRBV9; CDR3nt: TGTGCCAGCAGCGTAGGGTACGGGAGGGCAACCTACGAGCAGTACTTC; CDR3aa: CASSVGYGRATYEQYF
abundance: .; j_gene: TRBJ1-2; d_gene: .; v_gene: TRBV7-2; CDR3nt: TGTGCCAGCAGCTCCGATTGGTCGGGCTCAGCGTATGGCTACACCTTC; CDR3aa: CASSSDWSGSAYGYTF
abundance: .; j_gene: TRBJ1-1; d_gene: .; v_gene: TRBV28; CDR3nt: TGTGCCAGCAAAGAGGGAGGCCGTTCCACTGAAGCTTTCTTT; CDR3aa: CASKEGGRSTEAFF
abundance: .; j_gene: TRBJ2-2; d_gene: TRBD2; v_gene: TRBV5-6; CDR3nt: TGTGCCAGCAGCTCCCCCCCTTTCGGGAGGCCAACCGGGGAGCTGTTTTTT; CDR3aa: CASSSPPFGRPTGELFF
abundance: .; j_gene: TRBJ2-3; d_gene: .; v_gene: TRBV4-1; CDR3nt: TGCGCCAGCAGCCAACATAGCACAGATACGCAGTATTTT; CDR3aa: CASSQHSTDTQYF
abundance: .; j_gene: TRBJ2-3; d_gene: TRBD1; v_gene: TRBV5-4; CDR3nt: TGTGCCAGCAGTCCGGACAGGCGCCCCCCGGATACGCAGTATTTT; CDR3aa: CASSPDRRPPDTQYF
abundance: .; j_gene: TRBJ2-3; d_gene: TRBD2; v_gene: TRBV27; CDR3nt: TGTGCCAGCAGTTTATATGGGACTAGTCTTAAGAGGGGCCCAGATACGCAGTATTTT; CDR3aa: CASSLYGTSLKRGPDTQYF
abundance: .; j_gene: TRBJ2-7; d_gene: .; v_gene: TRBV6-5; CDR3nt: TGTGCCAGCAGTTACTCGACTGGCAGGGGCTGGTACGAGCAGTACTTC; CDR3aa: CASSYSTGRGWYEQYF
abundance: .; j_gene: TRBJ2-4; d_gene: .; v_gene: TRBV4-1; CDR3nt: TGCGCCAGCGGGCAGGTTGGCGCCAAAAACATTCAGTACTTC; CDR3aa: CASGQVGAKNIQYF
abundance: many; j_gene: TRBJ1-2; d_gene: TRBD1; v_gene: TRBV28; CDR3nt: TGTGCCAGCAGTTTCCGGGACAGCTCCCGTTATGGCTACACCTTC; CDR3aa: CASSFRDSSRYGYTF
abundance: .; j_gene: TRBJ1-5; d_gene: TRBD1; v_gene: TRBV7-9; CDR3nt: TGTGCCAGCAGCCAGGGGGTCCAGCCCCAGCATTTT; CDR3aa: CASSQGVQPQHF
abundance: .; j_gene: TRBJ2-7; d_gene: .; v_gene: TRBV25-1; CDR3nt: TGTGCCAGCAGTGAGCCAGACAGGTCCTACGAGCAGTACTTC; CDR3aa: CASSEPDRSYEQYF